The clone carrying this TCR beta chain was recorded many times. This record belongs to a study of blood T cells in healthy people across ages. This CDR3 comprises 12 residues. Germline CDR1 reads LGHDT; CDR2 reads YNNKEL (reference sequence). The ends were cut back, 0 bases at V and 7 bases at J, with 7 bases in the middle. A second PCR of roughly 7 to 11 cycles used a sample-barcoded 5' primer and a J-beta primer mix. Tags on each cDNA molecule came from a template-switch adaptor with 12 random nucleotides. TCRdb recomputed calls from the 5' RACE reads with MiXCR, one row per CDR3 protein. The sample has approximately 820,000 distinct CDR3 sequences, around 42% seen once.

Sequencing was done on a sample of blood. This TCR derives from a man in his 60s in good health. The chain uses TRBV3-1 and TRBJ2-7; D is perhaps TRBD1 (6 bases). The CDR3 DNA is TGTGCCAGCAGCCAAGAAGGGGGTGAGCAGTACTTC. Protein: CASSQEGGEQYF.